Reported below is one T cell receptor (beta chain). Input per TCR library consisted of roughly 4,000 ng of total RNA. Two nested PCRs, of around 15 and 9 cycles, processed TCRalpha and TCRbeta cDNA. TCRdb reprocessed the 5' RACE reads, with one entry per CDR3 protein and no DNA. Here the sample table reports 350,000 to 550,000 distinct CDR3 sequences. This record belongs to a study of monozygotic twins with inflammatory bowel disease. Unfractionated whole blood yielded total RNA, and T cells were not sorted. The sequencing input was blood. The TCR sequence derives from a human donor with ulcerative colitis or Crohn's disease, or a healthy co-twin of an affected twin (not recorded which).

CDR3 region: CAWSVRGSHMNTEAFF. This chain uses TRBV30 with TRBJ1-1; lacking DNA, the TRBD1 call made by TCRdb goes unchecked. Germline lookup yields CDR1 GTSNPN and CDR2 SVGIG (reference sequence). The CDR3 is 16 residues long.